One sample yielded the 8 T cell receptor beta chains listed below, sequenced in a study of prognosis after radiotherapy for stage I lung cancer. Genomic DNA served as the source from which two-round multiplex PCR generated TCR beta CDR3 amplicons. Primers targeting each individual TRBV and TRBJ gene were applied in first-round PCR. TCRdb independently ran MiXCR on the multiplex PCR reads; one entry per CDR3 protein. The sample records about 14,000 distinct CDR3 sequences, approximately 30% being singletons. The material sequenced was PBMCs, taken before or after stereotactic body radiation therapy (not recorded which). These receptors were obtained from a donor over 45 with non-small cell lung cancer.

This clonotype was counted many times. The V gene is TRBV7-9, the J gene TRBJ1-5, with D uncertain. The CDR3 length is 14 residues. Germline lookup yields CDR1 SEHNR and CDR2 FQNEAQ (reference sequence). The germline V and J ends were trimmed by 1 base and 5 bases, with 9 bases remaining between them. The CDR3 region has the DNA TGTGCCAGCAGCTTAGAGGAAGGTTATCAGCCCCAGCATTTT. It codes for CASSLEEGYQPQHF. Filled out from reference TRBV7-9 and TRBJ1-5, the complete variable domain reads DTGVSQNPRHKITKRGQNVTFRCDPISEHNRLYWYRQTLGQGPEFLTYFQNEAQLEKSRLLSDRFSAERPKGSFSTLEIQRTEQGDSAMYLCASSLEEGYQPQHFGDGTRLSIL.

There are many counts of this clonotype. CDR3 in DNA: TGTGCCAGCAGTTACGCGACTAGCGGGGACAGAAGGGACGAGCAGTACTTC. Translated, it gives CASSYATSGDRRDEQYF. This chain connects TRBV6-5 to TRBJ2-7; TRBD2 agrees at 11 bases. The trim removed 2 bases at V and 5 bases at J, leaving 11 bases unmatched. The CDR3 extends over 17 amino acids. The germline V gene encodes CDR1 MNHEY and CDR2 SVGAGI.

As concerns this clonotype: A far larger clone is only one base removed, so a read error is likely. V gene TRBV6-8 combines with J gene TRBJ2-3; 11 bases are a match to TRBD2. The V and J ends lost 9 bases and 2 bases, in that order; junction bases with no gene match: 22. In germline, CDR1 is MNHGY, CDR2 SAAAGT. The CDR3 runs to 20 residues. CDR3 sequence: CARKLYGTSGSQGVTDTQYF. CDR3 coding DNA: TGTGCCAGAAAGCTTTACGGGACTAGCGGTTCCCAGGGAGTCACAGATACGCAGTATTTT.

As for this clonotype: A far larger clone is a single base away, which makes a read error likely. The genes are TRBV9 and TRBJ1-1, with D possibly being TRBD1 (6 bases). The CDR3 runs to 14 residues. CDR1 SGDLS and CDR2 YYNGEE come from the germline V gene. CDR3 protein: CASSSLTGTTEAFF. The CDR3 DNA is TGCGCCAGCAGCTCACTTACAGGGACCACTGAAGCTTTCTTT.

By share of the sample, this clonotype is medium-sized. The chain carries TRBV2 and TRBJ2-6; D ambiguous. From germline, CDR1 is SNHLY and CDR2 FYNNEI. The CDR3 is 14 residues long. Trimming removed 6 bases at V and 2 bases at J, with 8 bases between. The CDR3 DNA reads TGTGCCAGCAGGGAAACAACTGGGGCCAACGTCCTGACTTTC. Translating gives CASRETTGANVLTF.

The CDR3 region is CASSFPDSTDTQYF. The CDR3 nucleotides read TGTGCCAGCAGCTTTCCCGACAGCACAGATACGCAGTATTTT. The rearrangement links TRBV7-2 to TRBJ2-3; D ambiguous. The CDR3 extends over 14 amino acids. Germline V gene lookup returns CDR1 SGHTA and CDR2 FQGNSA. Between the trimmed V and J ends, which lost 3 bases and 0 bases, there was a span of 7 bases.

In its sample, this clonotype was seen many times. V is TRBV20-1 and J is TRBJ2-3, with TRBD2 matching 10 bases. The CDR3 covers 15 residues. Per the germline V gene, CDR1 is DFQATT and CDR2 is SNEGSKA (reference sequence). The junction had 6 bases not matched to a gene; V was cut back by 6 bases and J by 0 bases. CDR3 nucleotides: TGCAGTGCACCTGGACTAGCGGAAAGCACAGATACGCAGTATTTT. Protein: CSAPGLAESTDTQYF.

CDR3 region: CASSQTGVGNQPQHF. In nucleotides, the CDR3 is TGTGCCAGCAGCCAGACAGGGGTAGGCAATCAGCCCCAGCATTTT. This sequence joins TRBV28 and TRBJ1-5; the match to TRBD1 covers 8 bases. The germline V gene encodes CDR1 MDHEN and CDR2 SYDVKM. The trim removed 6 bases at V and 2 bases at J, leaving 6 bases unmatched. There are 15 residues in the CDR3.